The 15 T cell receptor beta chains presented below share a single source sample, sequenced in a study of T-cell memory formation after mild COVID-19 (dated by TCRdb to about 2021). Library preparation employed 5' RACE. The instrument given in TCRdb is Illumina NovaSeq 6000. Starting from the raw public reads, TCRdb applied fastp trimming at Q25, assembled clones with MiXCR and retained in-frame beta chains. Every distinct CDR3 protein forms one entry, paired with its most common genes and DNA. This sample lists around 310,000 distinct CDR3 sequences; roughly 15% were detected once. The ten biggest clones cover approximately 20% of the sample. Sequenced sample: PBMCs or a T cell subset sorted from them (not recorded which). Receptors originate from a man aged 18 to 29 who had mild COVID-19 (a few samples of this study predate the infection). The sample titles of this study are shuffled in the database, so cell type and time point are left out; the donor was told from shared clones.

This clonotype was detected a few times. The chain uses TRBV20-1 and TRBJ2-5; D might be TRBD1 or TRBD2, each matching 6 bases. Germline CDR1 is DFQATT and CDR2 is SNEGSKA (reference sequence). V lost 2 bases and J 5 bases, leaving 18 bases between the germline ends. This CDR3 spans 15 amino acids. This chain's CDR3 is CSARNGGHEDETQYF. The CDR3 bases are TGCAGTGCTAGAAACGGGGGCCATGAAGATGAGACCCAGTACTTC.

V usage is TRBV2 and J usage is TRBJ1-2, with TRBD1 matching over 10 bases. Germline CDR1 and CDR2: SNHLY and FYNNEI. V lost 0 bases to trimming and J lost 6 bases; unmatched junction nucleotides: 4. The CDR3 runs 15 residues. Here the CDR3 DNA reads TGTGCCAGCAGTGAAGCTGGGACAGGGGTGGATGGCTACACCTTC. It encodes CASSEAGTGVDGYTF.

The chain is built from TRBV5-1 and TRBJ2-2; D possibly matches TRBD1 or TRBD2 (5 bases each). The CDR3 length is 17 residues. Germline assignment: CDR1 SGHRS and CDR2 YFSETQ. Trimming shortened V by 1 base and J by 7 bases, and 20 bases separated the two germline ends. The CDR3 nucleotides read TGCGCCAGCAGCTTGACCCGGGACCACACCAGAGGCGGGGAGCTGTTTTTT. Its translation: CASSLTRDHTRGGELFF.

The V gene is TRBV7-9, the J gene TRBJ2-1; D gene unclear. This CDR3 is built from 11 residues. Germline CDR1 is SEHNR and CDR2 is FQNEAQ (reference sequence). Deletions cut 7 bases from V and 10 bases from J, with 11 bases between. In nucleotides, the CDR3 is TGTGCCAGCACAGAGACCTCGGAGCAGTTCTTC. Protein: CASTETSEQFF.

The chain has TRBV5-1 and TRBJ2-1; no reliable D call. The CDR3 loop spans 14 amino acids. CDR1 is SGHRS, CDR2 YFSETQ, per germline. Deletions cut 4 bases from V and 0 bases from J, with 8 bases between. The CDR3 loop reads CASSPEYSYNEQFF. The DNA for the CDR3 is TGCGCCAGCAGCCCTGAGTACTCCTACAATGAGCAGTTCTTC.

This clonotype was observed many times. The CDR3 region has the DNA TGCAGCGTTGGGGGCACCGGGGAGCTGTTTTTT. Protein sequence: CSVGGTGELFF. The chain links TRBV29-1 to TRBJ2-2; D is undetermined. The germline V gene encodes CDR1 SQVTM and CDR2 ANQGSEA. This CDR3 region has 11 residues. V was trimmed by 4 bases and J by 4 bases, leaving 4 bases between them.

The J gene is TRBJ2-3, the V gene TRBV14; D call uncertain. Deletions cut 6 bases from V and 4 bases from J, with 8 bases between. Germline CDR1 reads SGHDN; CDR2 reads FVKESK. CDR3 length equals 12 residues. The CDR3 region is CASRRDADTQYF. CDR3 nucleotides: TGTGCCAGCAGGCGAGATGCAGATACGCAGTATTTT.

This clonotype was found a few times. The chain is built from TRBV9 and TRBJ1-2; maybe TRBD1 (5 bases). Deletions cut 0 bases from V and 4 bases from J, with 7 bases between. The CDR3 loop spans 13 amino acids. CDR1 is SGDLS and CDR2 is YYNGEE in the germline V gene. The CDR3 DNA sequence: TGTGCCAGCAGCGTAGGAGGGGTCTATGGCTACACCTTC. Protein product: CASSVGGVYGYTF.

The CDR3 sequence: CASSLVLRQGNEKLFF. In DNA, the CDR3 is TGTGCCAGCAGCTTAGTCCTTAGACAGGGAAATGAAAAACTGTTTTTT. V is TRBV7-6 and J is TRBJ1-4, with 7 bases that match TRBD1. This CDR3 has 16 residues. With V trimmed by 1 base and J by 5 bases, 7 bases remained unmatched. Germline values: CDR1 SGHVS, CDR2 FNYEAQ.

The rearrangement links TRBV6-5 to TRBJ2-3, with 12 positions matching TRBD2. The CDR3 sequence is 16 residues long. The V gene's germline CDR1 is MNHEY and CDR2 SVGAGI. V gave up 2 bases and J gave up 5 bases; unmatched junction bases: 5. The CDR3: CASSYGLAGGIDTQYF. Written as DNA, the CDR3 is TGTGCCAGCAGTTACGGTCTAGCGGGGGGGATAGATACGCAGTATTTT.

This clonotype has only a few counts. This sequence joins TRBV29-1 and TRBJ1-1; D is possibly TRBD1 (6 bases). V was shortened by 7 bases and J by 3 bases, with 9 bases between the two germline ends. The CDR3 loop spans 11 amino acids. Germline CDR1 SQVTM, CDR2 ANQGSEA. The CDR3 nucleotides read TGCAGCGCCAGGGGATACACTGAAGCTTTCTTT. The encoded protein is CSARGYTEAFF.

This chain joins TRBV6-5 and TRBJ2-1, with D possibly being TRBD1 or TRBD2 (5 bases each). This CDR3 has 16 amino acids. V lost 6 bases to trimming and J lost 4 bases, with 19 bases between them. CDR1 is MNHEY and CDR2 is SVGAGI in the germline V gene. The CDR3 bases are TGTGCCAGCAGCGTCCGGCCGCCGGGGCCTTACAATGAGCAGTTCTTC. Its translation: CASSVRPPGPYNEQFF.

This clonotype has a handful of counts. This chain links TRBV10-3 with TRBJ1-4; D uncertain. The CDR3 spans 15 residues. V shed 0 bases and J shed 3 bases, with 8 bases lying between them. Per the germline V gene, CDR1 is ENHRY and CDR2 is SYGVKD. The CDR3 DNA reads TGTGCCATCAGTGAGTCGGCGGGTTCTAATGAAAAACTGTTTTTT. This encodes CAISESAGSNEKLFF.

The chain joins TRBV7-9 to TRBJ1-2; no definite D call. The V gene lost 5 bases and the J gene lost 4 bases, with 11 bases spanning the gap. The CDR3 totals 13 residues. Germline V gene data show CDR1 as SEHNR and CDR2 as FQNEAQ (reference sequence). CDR3 protein: CASSAPQIYGYTF. DNA for the CDR3: TGTGCCAGCAGCGCCCCCCAGATCTATGGCTACACCTTC.

In this sample, this clonotype turned up a few times. V and J are TRBV7-9 and TRBJ2-7; 8 positions agree with TRBD1. J gave up 7 bases and V 4 bases, and 15 bases lay outside the gene matches. The CDR3 has 16 amino acids. Per the germline V gene, CDR1 is SEHNR and CDR2 is FQNEAQ (reference sequence). The CDR3 is CASSSTGAPLGREQYV. The CDR3 DNA follows: TGTGCCAGCAGCTCGACAGGGGCCCCTTTGGGGCGGGAGCAGTACGTC.